The 30 T cell receptor beta chains below were found in one sample sequenced in a study of T cells expressing NK-cell markers. TCRdb processed the 5' RACE reads again and assigns one entry to each CDR3 protein, with no DNA. Across around 550,000 distinct CDR3 sequences, the top ten clones capture roughly 3.6% of the sample. Sequencing was done on a sample of blood T cells: a sorted CD56 or NKG2C T cell subset, CD4+ or CD8+ T cells, or bulk PBMC T cells (not recorded which). The receptor source for this set is a man aged 18-30 years in good health.

This chain links TRBV15 with TRBJ2-2; the D call of TRBD1 rests on TCRdb alone, since no DNA is present to check it. Germline loops: CDR1 LNHNV, CDR2 YYDKDF (reference sequence). This CDR3 comprises 14 residues. CDR3 protein: CATSTRQGTGELFF.

V gene TRBV11-1 combines with J gene TRBJ2-1; TCRdb picks TRBD1, but there is no DNA to check that call. Looked up from germline, CDR1 is SGHAT and CDR2 is FQDESV (reference sequence). The CDR3 totals 20 residues. The CDR3 here is CASSRGRGSAKIQTYNEQFF.

The rearrangement uses TRBV4-3 and TRBJ2-7; no DNA is available, so the TRBD2 call from TCRdb remains unchecked. This CDR3 has 16 amino acids. Germline lookup yields CDR1 LGHNA and CDR2 YSLEER. CDR3 region: CASSQGAGGAFWEQYF.

V is TRBV6-6 and J is TRBJ2-7; TCRdb's D gene call, TRBD1, goes unchecked for lack of DNA. Germline loops: CDR1 MNHNY, CDR2 SVGAGI (reference sequence). This CDR3 is 12 amino acids long. The chain's CDR3 is CASRQVSYEQYF.

The V and J genes are TRBV5-1 and TRBJ2-4; TCRdb's D call, TRBD1, is unchecked because there is no DNA. Germline V gene lookup returns CDR1 SGHRS and CDR2 YFSETQ. This CDR3 spans 19 amino acids. The CDR3 sequence: CASSLAPRTGPLAKNIQYF.

This chain joins TRBV20-1 and TRBJ2-3; absent DNA, TCRdb's TRBD2 call cannot be checked. Germline loops: CDR1 DFQATT, CDR2 SNEGSKA (reference sequence). This CDR3 contains 16 residues. The chain's CDR3 is CSARPGTSGSGDTQYF.

The J gene is TRBJ2-2, the V gene TRBV11-2; TCRdb outputs TRBD2, but without DNA this stays unchecked. The germline V gene has CDR1 SGHAT and CDR2 FQNNGV. This CDR3 region has 16 residues. CDR3 in amino acids: CASSALPTARGGELFF.

This chain connects TRBV24-1 to TRBJ2-6; the D call from TCRdb, TRBD1, cannot be confirmed without DNA. The V gene's germline CDR1 is KGHDR and CDR2 SFDVKD. CDR3 length: 19 residues. CDR3: CATSDRDRPGGSGANVLTF.

V is TRBV6-1 and J is TRBJ2-2. The CDR3 contains 15 residues. Germline CDR1 is MNHNS and CDR2 is SASEGT. CDR3 protein: CASSEMDVNTGELFF.

The rearrangement joins TRBV4-3 to TRBJ2-7; TCRdb indicates TRBD2, and absent DNA this call remains unverified. Germline V CDR1 and CDR2: LGHNA, YSLEER. CDR3 length equals 17 residues. The CDR3 sequence: CASSQDRVSGDSYEQYF.

The rearrangement uses TRBV7-9 and TRBJ1-1. In germline, CDR1 is SEHNR, CDR2 FQNEAQ (reference sequence). The length of the CDR3 is 18 residues. Here the CDR3 reads CASSPLSAGRHLYTEAFF.

The genes are TRBV5-1 and TRBJ2-3; TCRdb outputs TRBD2, but without DNA this stays unchecked. Per germline, CDR1 SGHRS and CDR2 YFSETQ. The CDR3 spans 18 residues. The CDR3 sequence: CASSITPLGAGVGDTQYF.

The chain carries TRBV5-1 and TRBJ2-6; TCRdb designates TRBD1, a call that cannot be tested without DNA. The germline V gene encodes CDR1 SGHRS and CDR2 YFSETQ. The CDR3 contains 19 residues. The CDR3 here is CASSPGTGALRAGANVLTF.

The CDR3 sequence: CASSPAGGGTQYF. This chain links TRBV7-2 with TRBJ2-3; lacking DNA, the TRBD1 call made by TCRdb goes unchecked. Germline values: CDR1 SGHTA, CDR2 FQGNSA. This CDR3 has 13 residues.

The chain joins TRBV2 to TRBJ2-4; TCRdb indicates TRBD1, and absent DNA this call remains unverified. CDR1 and CDR2 from the germline V gene are SNHLY and FYNNEI. The CDR3 length is 14 residues. CDR3 sequence reads: CASSEDPWGNIQYF.

The chain carries TRBV15 and TRBJ2-3; TCRdb lists TRBD1, though no DNA is available to test this call. Looked up from germline, CDR1 is LNHNV and CDR2 is YYDKDF (reference sequence). There are 15 residues in the CDR3. The CDR3 loop reads CATSRETRGADTQYF.

The chain joins TRBV9 to TRBJ1-4; the TRBD1 assignment by TCRdb is unverifiable without DNA. CDR1 and CDR2 (germline): SGDLS, YYNGEE. This CDR3 region has 19 residues. The CDR3 spells CASSPRLVTGPTTNEKLFF.

The chain employs TRBV29-1 and TRBJ2-2; TCRdb's D gene call, TRBD2, goes unchecked for lack of DNA. The CDR3 is 14 residues long. Looked up from germline, CDR1 is SQVTM and CDR2 is ANQGSEA. CDR3 protein: CSVELSGGTGELFF.

The chain combines TRBV7-2 with TRBJ1-3. CDR1 is SGHTA and CDR2 is FQGNSA in the germline V gene. There are 16 residues in the CDR3. CDR3 amino acids: CASSLSQGTAGNTIYF.

V is TRBV20-1 and J is TRBJ2-5; the D call from TCRdb, TRBD2, cannot be confirmed without DNA. CDR3 length equals 15 residues. Germline assignment: CDR1 DFQATT and CDR2 SNEGSKA (reference sequence). The CDR3 region is CSASKGRGSLETQYF.

The J gene is TRBJ1-1, the V gene TRBV5-1. Germline CDR1 and CDR2: SGHRS and YFSETQ. The CDR3 extends over 15 amino acids. The CDR3 sequence is CASSIDRSQNTEAFF.

This chain uses TRBV7-2 with TRBJ2-7; as DNA is missing, the TRBD1 call by TCRdb cannot be tested. In germline, CDR1 is SGHTA, CDR2 FQGNSA. The length of the CDR3 is 16 residues. CDR3 sequence: CASSLFGQGLGGEQYF. Variable domain in full (rest from reference TRBV7-2 and TRBJ2-7): GAGVSQSPSNKVTEKGKDVELRCDPISGHTALYWYRQSLGQGLEFLIYFQGNSAPDKSGLPSDRFSAERTGGSVSTLTIQRTQQEDSAVYLCASSLFGQGLGGEQYFGPGTRLTVT.

The V gene is TRBV4-3, the J gene TRBJ2-1. Germline CDR1 and CDR2: LGHNA and YSLEER. The CDR3 is 18 residues long. The CDR3 protein is CASSQDLRASYQYNEQFF.

The chain employs TRBV28 and TRBJ1-5; TCRdb lists TRBD1, though no DNA is available to test this call. The CDR3 sequence is 13 residues long. Germline V gene sequence: CDR1 MDHEN, CDR2 SYDVKM. The CDR3 region is CASSSDRGRPQHF.

CDR3 residues: CSVVHLHEETQYF. This chain connects TRBV29-1 to TRBJ2-5. The CDR3 sequence is 13 residues long. In germline, CDR1 is SQVTM, CDR2 ANQGSEA.

The chain employs TRBV7-8 and TRBJ2-3; no DNA is available, so the TRBD2 call from TCRdb remains unchecked. This CDR3 is built from 16 residues. CDR1 is SGHVS, CDR2 FQNEAQ, per germline. CDR3: CASSLAGAGRTDTQYF. The full variable domain, its missing parts supplied by reference TRBV7-8 and TRBJ2-3, is GAGVSQSPRYKVAKRGQDVALRCDPISGHVSLFWYQQALGQGPEFLTYFQNEAQLDKSGLPSDRFFAERPEGSVSTLKIQRTQQEDSAVYLCASSLAGAGRTDTQYFGPGTRLTVL.

V is TRBV27 and J is TRBJ1-2. The CDR3 extends over 13 amino acids. Germline V gives CDR1 MNHEY, CDR2 SMNVEV (reference sequence). This CDR3 is CASSLRDADGYTF.

The CDR3 spells CASSSGITEAFF. This chain uses TRBV11-1 with TRBJ1-1; the D call of TRBD1 rests on TCRdb alone, since no DNA is present to check it. Germline V lookup: CDR1 SGHAT, CDR2 FQDESV (reference sequence). CDR3 length: 12 amino acids.

The rearrangement links TRBV6-5 to TRBJ2-3; TCRdb reports TRBD2, a call that lacks DNA to check it against. Germline-derived CDR1 and CDR2 are MNHEY and SVGAGI. This CDR3 is built from 15 residues. Here the CDR3 reads CASSYSGSGTDTQYF.

The chain couples TRBV5-1 to TRBJ2-2; TCRdb gives TRBD2 as the D gene, but with no DNA this cannot be confirmed. Germline-derived CDR1 and CDR2 are SGHRS and YFSETQ. There are 17 residues in the CDR3. The CDR3 sequence is CASSSGLAGTNTGELFF.